The present entry profiles one TCR beta chain with its context. Its antigen is unknown. The CDR3 loop spans 15 amino acids. The germline gives CDR1 SGHNT, CDR2 YYREEE (reference sequence). Trimming cost V 0 bases and J 3 bases, with 10 bases left between them. Profiling relied on immunoSEQ multiplex PCR, and the TCRdb table lists in-frame clones only, not all of them. The table lists under 200,000 clones, roughly nine tenths of them singletons. The data were taken from a study of cytomegalovirus exposure and HLA in healthy donors. Regarding the study as a whole: Subsequent analysis revealed that first-cohort TCR clusters tended to co-occur in the 130 or so validation repertoires.

The specimen was PBMCs. The chain is built from TRBV5-4 and TRBJ2-4, with a possible D match to TRBD1 (6 bases). This TCR derives from a woman aged 25 to 39 in good health and CMV-seronegative. CDR3 bases: TGTGCCAGCAGCTTGGGGGGGCTAGGCAAAAACATTCAGTACTTC. It is translated as CASSLGGLGKNIQYF.